These 12 T cell receptor beta chains came from one sample sequenced in a study of T cell responses to AZD1222 COVID-19 vaccine (dated by TCRdb to the early 2020s). The method was the immunoSEQ multiplex PCR assay. TCRdb provides this immuneACCESS table in a form limited to in-frame rearrangements. Some clones are lacking; in checked studies, under half of them reflect an unresolved V gene, and why the rest are absent is not known. The sample table shows 120,000 to 150,000 clones, and approximately 91% are seen once. The ten largest clones represent about 1.8% of the sample. Explained via the paper, the time point label denotes: about 28 days (+/-7) after the second vaccine dose. The sequencing here drew on peripheral blood, taken 28 days after the second AZD1222 dose. The receptors here all came from an adult who received the AZD1222 COVID-19 vaccine.

This clone turned up a few times. This CDR3 is CAISDPGTRLNYEQYF. The CDR3 DNA reads TGTGCCATCAGTGATCCGGGGACTAGGCTAAACTACGAGCAGTACTTC. V usage is TRBV10-3 and J usage is TRBJ2-7; 8 nucleotides line up with TRBD2. V dropped 3 bases and J dropped 3; count of bases not matched to a gene: 10. Germline V gene sequence: CDR1 ENHRY, CDR2 SYGVKD. The CDR3 covers 16 residues.

This chain links TRBV6-4 with TRBJ1-2, with 10 bases lining up with TRBD1. CDR3 length: 16 residues. Trimming removed 2 bases from V and 2 bases from J; junction bases left unmatched: 5. Germline CDR1 is MRHNA and CDR2 is SNTAGT. The chain's CDR3 is CASSDPSGQGNYGYTF. CDR3 in DNA: TGTGCCAGCAGTGACCCCTCGGGACAGGGGAACTATGGCTACACCTTC.

The genes are TRBV15 and TRBJ1-2, with a possible D match to TRBD1 (5 bases). Trimming removed 1 base at V and 8 bases at J, with 20 bases between. Per the germline V gene, CDR1 is LNHNV and CDR2 is YYDKDF (reference sequence). The CDR3 is 16 residues long. This CDR3 is CATSRGDSLGGDGYTF. CDR3 DNA: TGTGCCACCAGCAGAGGTGACAGCTTAGGCGGAGACGGCTACACCTTC. Drawing the rest from reference TRBV15 and TRBJ1-2, the complete variable domain is DAMVIQNPRYQVTQFGKPVTLSCSQTLNHNVMYWYQQKSSQAPKLLFHYYDKDFNNEADTPDNFQSRRPNTSFCFLDIRSPGLGDTAMYLCATSRGDSLGGDGYTFGSGTRLTVV.

This sequence joins TRBV30 and TRBJ1-2; the match to TRBD1 covers 9 bases. CDR3 size: 12 residues. Germline CDR1 is GTSNPN and CDR2 is SVGIG (reference sequence). V shed 2 bases and J 8 bases; nucleotides not matched to a gene: 3. This CDR3 is CAWSWDRAGYTF. For the CDR3, the DNA is TGTGCCTGGAGTTGGGACAGGGCGGGCTACACCTTC.

J is TRBJ2-3 and V is TRBV13; 12 nucleotides align to TRBD2. The CDR3 has 15 residues. The germline V gene has CDR1 PRHDT and CDR2 FYEKMQ (reference sequence). V was clipped by 6 bases and J by 7 bases; unmatched bases: 8. The CDR3 region is CASRPMTSGSNTQYF. The DNA of the CDR3 is TGTGCCAGCAGACCGATGACTAGCGGGAGTAATACGCAGTATTTT.

The chain combines TRBV6-6 with TRBJ1-2; 7 nucleotides line up with TRBD1. Germline V gives CDR1 MNHNY, CDR2 SVGAGI (reference sequence). CDR3 size: 18 residues. J was trimmed by 7 bases and V by 5 bases; bases with no gene match: 22. CDR3 nucleotide sequence: TGTGCCAGCAGTCGTCGAACGGGGACAGAGAAGCAGTTTACTGGCTACACCTTC. Translation: CASSRRTGTEKQFTGYTF.

CDR3 coding DNA: TGTGCCAGCAGCCAAGAGGGACTAGCGGTTCGGGATACGCAGTATTTT. Its protein product is CASSQEGLAVRDTQYF. The chain is built from TRBV4-2 and TRBJ2-3; 11 bases fit TRBD2. J lost 6 bases, V lost 0 bases, and 5 bases had no gene match. In germline, CDR1 is LGHNA, CDR2 YNFKEQ. This CDR3 is built from 16 residues.

This clone was seen once. The J gene is TRBJ2-7, the V gene TRBV7-3, with D possibly TRBD2 on 6 matching bases. This CDR3 comprises 14 residues. Deletions cut 5 bases from V and 5 bases from J, with 16 bases between. Per the germline V gene, CDR1 is SGHTA and CDR2 is FQGTGA. DNA of the CDR3: TGTGCCAGCAGCGCAAAGGCGGGATTCAACGAGCAGTACTTC. Translation gives CASSAKAGFNEQYF.

The rearrangement joins TRBV29-1 to TRBJ1-1; D is possibly TRBD1 (5 bases). Trimming removed 7 bases from V and 0 bases from J, with 6 bases in between. The germline V gene has CDR1 SQVTM and CDR2 ANQGSEA. The CDR3 consists of 11 residues. CDR3 sequence: CSGQMNTEAFF. The CDR3 DNA follows: TGCAGCGGACAGATGAACACTGAAGCTTTCTTT.

V and J are TRBV5-1 and TRBJ2-7, with D unresolved. V dropped 7 bases and J dropped 3 bases, with 20 bases sitting between them. The germline V gene encodes CDR1 SGHRS and CDR2 YFSETQ. CDR3 length: 15 residues. CDR3 DNA sequence: TGCGCCAGCGTCCAATCCCCGGGTGTGGGCTACGAGCAGTACTTC. Its translation is CASVQSPGVGYEQYF.

The CDR3 bases are TGCGCCAGCAGCTTCGACCCCTACAATGAGCAGTTCTTC. Translated, it gives CASSFDPYNEQFF. J is TRBJ2-1 and V is TRBV5-1, with unresolved D. Looked up from germline, CDR1 is SGHRS and CDR2 is YFSETQ. The CDR3 consists of 13 residues. Between the trimmed V and J ends, which lost 2 bases and 2 bases, there was a span of 5 bases.

The chain links TRBV7-8 to TRBJ1-2, with D hard to call. Trimming removed 2 bases from V and 7 bases from J, with 11 bases in between. The CDR3 runs to 13 residues. CDR1 SGHVS and CDR2 FQNEAQ come from the germline V gene. The CDR3 sequence: CASSLMGYGGYTF. CDR3 nucleotides: TGTGCCAGCAGCTTAATGGGGTACGGTGGCTACACCTTC.